The present T cell receptor (beta chain) was sequenced within a study of T cells after yellow fever vaccination. TCRdb re-derived calls from the 5' RACE reads in MiXCR, one entry per CDR3 protein. The sample shows more than 450,000 distinct CDR3 sequences, 21% of them seen only once. Study outcomes and limitations: The appearance of a small share of clonotypes in both CD4 and CD8 compartments was observed. It was a weaker secondary response, yet one that peaked faster, at day 5 versus 15. Contaminating bulk clonotypes could be abundant in FACS-sorted repertoires.

This clonotype appeared a few times. Its antigen is not known. Per germline, CDR1 SGHTA and CDR2 FQGNSA. The CDR3 covers 15 residues. V gave up 2 bases and J gave up 8 bases, with 15 bases separating them. The V gene is TRBV7-2, the J gene TRBJ1-4; D is perhaps TRBD1 (6 bases). The TCR sequence derives from a man between 18 and 29 years old who received the YFV17D yellow fever vaccine. Sequencing was performed on PBMCs, taken about 21 days after the first yellow fever vaccination. Here the CDR3 DNA reads TGTGCCAGCAGCTTAAGTCAGGGGATAAGGGAAAAACTGTTTTTT. Protein: CASSLSQGIREKLFF. Variable domain in full (rest from reference TRBV7-2 and TRBJ1-4): GAGVSQSPSNKVTEKGKDVELRCDPISGHTALYWYRQSLGQGLEFLIYFQGNSAPDKSGLPSDRFSAERTGGSVSTLTIQRTQQEDSAVYLCASSLSQGIREKLFFGSGTQLSVL.